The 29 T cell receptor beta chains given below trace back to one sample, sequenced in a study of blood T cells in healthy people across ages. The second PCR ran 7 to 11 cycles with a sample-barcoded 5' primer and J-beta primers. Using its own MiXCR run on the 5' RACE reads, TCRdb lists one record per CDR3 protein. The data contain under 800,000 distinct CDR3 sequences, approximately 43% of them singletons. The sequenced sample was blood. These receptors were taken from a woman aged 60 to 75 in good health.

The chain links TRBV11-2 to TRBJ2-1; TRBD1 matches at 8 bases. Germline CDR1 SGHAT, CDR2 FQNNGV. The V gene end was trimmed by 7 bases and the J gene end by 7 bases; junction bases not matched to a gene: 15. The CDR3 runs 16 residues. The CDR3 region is CASNPIPGTGKNEQFF. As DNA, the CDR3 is TGTGCCAGCAACCCGATACCCGGGACAGGAAAGAATGAGCAGTTCTTC.

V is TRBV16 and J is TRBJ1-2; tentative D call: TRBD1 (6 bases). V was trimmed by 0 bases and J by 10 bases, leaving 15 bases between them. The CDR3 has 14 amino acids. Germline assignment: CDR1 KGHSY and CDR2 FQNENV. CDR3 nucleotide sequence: TGTGCCAGCAGCCAATCGTCCAGGGGAGACGACTACACCTTC. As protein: CASSQSSRGDDYTF.

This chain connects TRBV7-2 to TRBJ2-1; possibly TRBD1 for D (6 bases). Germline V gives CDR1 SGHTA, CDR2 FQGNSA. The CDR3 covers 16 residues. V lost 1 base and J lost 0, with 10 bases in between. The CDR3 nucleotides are TGTGCCAGCAGCTTAGGACAGGTTAGCTCCTACAATGAGCAGTTCTTC. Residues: CASSLGQVSSYNEQFF.

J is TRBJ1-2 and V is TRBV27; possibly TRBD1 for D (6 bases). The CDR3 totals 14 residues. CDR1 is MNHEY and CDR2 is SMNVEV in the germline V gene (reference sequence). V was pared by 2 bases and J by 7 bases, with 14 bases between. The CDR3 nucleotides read TGTGCCAGCAGTTTAAGTGGGGGCTCCGGTGGCTACACCTTC. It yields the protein CASSLSGGSGGYTF.

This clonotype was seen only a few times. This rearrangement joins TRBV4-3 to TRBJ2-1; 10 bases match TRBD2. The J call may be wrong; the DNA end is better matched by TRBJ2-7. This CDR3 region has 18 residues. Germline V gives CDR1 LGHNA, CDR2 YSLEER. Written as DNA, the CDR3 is TGCGCCAGCAGCCAAGGGACTAGCGGACTAAGCTCCTACAATGAGCAGTACTTC. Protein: CASSQGTSGLSSYNEQYF.

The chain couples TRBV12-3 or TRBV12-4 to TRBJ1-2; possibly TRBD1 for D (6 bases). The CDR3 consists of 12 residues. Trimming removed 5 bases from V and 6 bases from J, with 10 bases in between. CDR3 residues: CASSDDRHGYTF. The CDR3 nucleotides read TGTGCCAGCAGTGACGACAGGCATGGCTACACCTTC.

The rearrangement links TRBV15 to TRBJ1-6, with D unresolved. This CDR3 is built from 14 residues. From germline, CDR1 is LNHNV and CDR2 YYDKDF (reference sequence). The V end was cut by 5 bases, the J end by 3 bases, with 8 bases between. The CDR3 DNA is TGTGCCACCAGCGGGCGGAACTATAATTCACCCCTCCACTTT. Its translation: CATSGRNYNSPLHF.

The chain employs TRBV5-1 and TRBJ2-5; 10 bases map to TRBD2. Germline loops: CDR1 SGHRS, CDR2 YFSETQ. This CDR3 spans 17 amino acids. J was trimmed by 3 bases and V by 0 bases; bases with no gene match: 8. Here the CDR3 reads CASSLAGTSGAKETQYF. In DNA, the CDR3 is TGCGCCAGCAGCTTGGCCGGTACTAGCGGGGCGAAAGAGACCCAGTACTTC.

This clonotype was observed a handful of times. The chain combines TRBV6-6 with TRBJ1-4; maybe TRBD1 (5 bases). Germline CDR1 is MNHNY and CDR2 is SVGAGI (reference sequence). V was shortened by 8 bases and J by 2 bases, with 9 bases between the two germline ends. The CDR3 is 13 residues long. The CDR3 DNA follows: TGTGCCAGCTCGGCAGGGACTAATGAAAAACTGTTTTTT. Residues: CASSAGTNEKLFF.

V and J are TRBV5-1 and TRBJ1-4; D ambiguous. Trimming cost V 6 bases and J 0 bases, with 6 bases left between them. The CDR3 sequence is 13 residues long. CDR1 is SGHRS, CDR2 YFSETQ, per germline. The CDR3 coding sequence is TGCGCCAGCAAGATTGCAACTAATGAAAAACTGTTTTTT. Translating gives CASKIATNEKLFF.

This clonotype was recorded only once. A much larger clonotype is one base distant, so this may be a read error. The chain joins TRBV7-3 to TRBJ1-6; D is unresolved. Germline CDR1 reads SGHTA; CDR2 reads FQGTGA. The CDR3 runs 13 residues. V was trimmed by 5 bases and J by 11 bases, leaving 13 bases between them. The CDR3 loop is CASSTSPGPPLHF. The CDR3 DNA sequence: TGTGCCAGCAGCACAAGTCCAGGTCCACCCCTCCACTTT.

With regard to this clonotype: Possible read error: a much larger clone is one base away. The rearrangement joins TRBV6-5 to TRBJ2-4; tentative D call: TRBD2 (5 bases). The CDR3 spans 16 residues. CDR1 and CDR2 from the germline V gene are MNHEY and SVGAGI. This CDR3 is CASSYEGGLAKNIQCF. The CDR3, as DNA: TGTGCCAGCAGTTACGAGGGTGGGCTAGCCAAAAACATTCAGTGCTTC.

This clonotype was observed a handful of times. Here the CDR3 reads CASSPTGGGNYGYTF. Written as DNA, the CDR3 is TGTGCCAGCAGCCCAACAGGGGGCGGTAACTATGGCTACACCTTC. The chain combines TRBV7-3 with TRBJ1-2; 9 bases are shared with TRBD1. V shed 5 bases and J 1 base; nucleotides not matched to a gene: 5. Germline V gene data show CDR1 as SGHTA and CDR2 as FQGTGA. CDR3 length: 15 residues.

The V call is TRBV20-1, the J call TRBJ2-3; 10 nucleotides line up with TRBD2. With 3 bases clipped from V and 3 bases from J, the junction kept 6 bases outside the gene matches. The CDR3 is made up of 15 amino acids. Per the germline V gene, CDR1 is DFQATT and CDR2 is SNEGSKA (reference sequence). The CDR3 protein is CSASQRGGRTDTQYF. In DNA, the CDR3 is TGCAGTGCTAGCCAGCGGGGGGGCCGTACAGATACGCAGTATTTT.

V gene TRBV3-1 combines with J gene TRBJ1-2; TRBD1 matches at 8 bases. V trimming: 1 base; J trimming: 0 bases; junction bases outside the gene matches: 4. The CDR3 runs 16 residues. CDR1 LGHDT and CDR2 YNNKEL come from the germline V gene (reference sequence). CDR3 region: CASSQAGQVANYGYTF. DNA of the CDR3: TGTGCCAGCAGCCAAGCGGGACAGGTAGCTAACTATGGCTACACCTTC.

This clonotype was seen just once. DNA of the CDR3: TGTGCCAGCAGTGAGGAACCGCTCCGAAACACCATATATTTT. This sequence encodes CASSEEPLRNTIYF. This chain uses TRBV25-1 with TRBJ1-3, with D unresolved. V was cut by 3 bases and J by 5 bases, with 11 bases left in between. This CDR3 is built from 14 residues. Germline V gene lookup returns CDR1 MGHDK and CDR2 SYGVNS.

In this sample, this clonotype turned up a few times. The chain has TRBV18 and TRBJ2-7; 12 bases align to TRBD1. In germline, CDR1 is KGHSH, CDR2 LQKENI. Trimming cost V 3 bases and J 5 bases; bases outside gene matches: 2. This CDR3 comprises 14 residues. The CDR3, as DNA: TGTGCCAGCTCACCGGGACAGGGGGCGCACGAGCAGTACTTC. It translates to CASSPGQGAHEQYF.

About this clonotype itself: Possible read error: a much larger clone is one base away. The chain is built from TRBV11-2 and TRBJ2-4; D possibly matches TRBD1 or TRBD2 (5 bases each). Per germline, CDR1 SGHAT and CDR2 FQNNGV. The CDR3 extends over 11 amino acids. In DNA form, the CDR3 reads TGTGCCAGCAGCTTAGTCAGGGAGCAGTGCTTC. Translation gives CASSLVREQCF.

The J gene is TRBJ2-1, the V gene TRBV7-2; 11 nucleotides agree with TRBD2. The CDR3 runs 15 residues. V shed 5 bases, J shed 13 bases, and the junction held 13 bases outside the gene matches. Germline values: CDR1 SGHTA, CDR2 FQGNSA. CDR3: CASSPAGLAVFNQFF. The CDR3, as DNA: TGTGCCAGCAGCCCGGCGGGACTAGCGGTGTTTAATCAGTTCTTC.

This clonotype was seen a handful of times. For the CDR3, the DNA is TGCGCCAGCAGCCAACCAGACTACCAGCCCCAGCATTTT. Translation gives CASSQPDYQPQHF. This chain connects TRBV5-1 to TRBJ1-5; D is undetermined. This CDR3 comprises 13 residues. V lost 4 bases and J 7 bases, leaving 12 bases between the germline ends. From germline, CDR1 is SGHRS and CDR2 YFSETQ.

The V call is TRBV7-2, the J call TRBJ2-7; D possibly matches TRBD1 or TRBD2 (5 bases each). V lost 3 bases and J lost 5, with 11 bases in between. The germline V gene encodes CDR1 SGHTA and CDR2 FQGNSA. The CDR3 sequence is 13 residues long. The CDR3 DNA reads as TGTGCCAGCAGCTTTCTCTTGGGGGACGAGCAGTACTTC. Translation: CASSFLLGDEQYF.

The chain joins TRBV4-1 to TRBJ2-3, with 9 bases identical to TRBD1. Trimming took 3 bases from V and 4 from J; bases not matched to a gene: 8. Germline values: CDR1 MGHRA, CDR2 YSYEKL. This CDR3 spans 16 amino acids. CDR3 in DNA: TGCGCCAGCAGCCAGAGGACAGGGGAATTTTCAGATACGCAGTATTTT. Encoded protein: CASSQRTGEFSDTQYF.

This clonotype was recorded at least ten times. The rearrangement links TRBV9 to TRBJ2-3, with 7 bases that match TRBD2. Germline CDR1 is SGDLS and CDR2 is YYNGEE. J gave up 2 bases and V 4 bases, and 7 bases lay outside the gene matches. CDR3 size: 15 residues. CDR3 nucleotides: TGTGCCAGCAGCTTACGGGGGGTACTCACAGATACGCAGTATTTT. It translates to CASSLRGVLTDTQYF.

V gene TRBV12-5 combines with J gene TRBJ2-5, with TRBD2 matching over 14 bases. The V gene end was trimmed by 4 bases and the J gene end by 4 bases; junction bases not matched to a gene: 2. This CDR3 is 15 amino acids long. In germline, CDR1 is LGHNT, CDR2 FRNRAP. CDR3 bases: TGTGCTAGTGGTTCCGGACTAGCGGGAGGAGAGACCCAGTACTTC. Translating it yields CASGSGLAGGETQYF. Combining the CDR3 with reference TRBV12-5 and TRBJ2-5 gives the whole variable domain DARVTQTPRHKVTEMGQEVTMRCQPILGHNTVFWYRQTMMQGLELLAYFRNRAPLDDSGMPKDRFSAEMPDATLATLKIQPSEPRDSAVYFCASGSGLAGGETQYFGPGTRLLVL.

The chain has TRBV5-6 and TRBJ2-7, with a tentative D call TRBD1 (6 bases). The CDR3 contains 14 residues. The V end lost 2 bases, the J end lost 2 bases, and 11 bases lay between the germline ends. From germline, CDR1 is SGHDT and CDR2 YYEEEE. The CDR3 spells CASSFGQGPYEQYF. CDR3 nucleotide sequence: TGTGCCAGCAGCTTTGGGCAGGGGCCCTACGAGCAGTACTTC.

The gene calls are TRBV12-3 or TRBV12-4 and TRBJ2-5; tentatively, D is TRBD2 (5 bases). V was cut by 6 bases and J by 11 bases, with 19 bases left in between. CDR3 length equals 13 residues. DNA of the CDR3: TGTGCCAGCAGCGGGGTGGTCAACAATGAGCAGTACTTC. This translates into CASSGVVNNEQYF.

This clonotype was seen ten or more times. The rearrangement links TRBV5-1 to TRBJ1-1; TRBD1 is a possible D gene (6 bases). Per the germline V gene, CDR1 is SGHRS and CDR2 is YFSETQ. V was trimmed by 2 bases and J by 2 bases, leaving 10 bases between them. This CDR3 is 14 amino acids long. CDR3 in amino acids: CASSLQGVNTEAFF. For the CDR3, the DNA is TGCGCCAGCAGCTTACAGGGTGTAAACACTGAAGCTTTCTTT. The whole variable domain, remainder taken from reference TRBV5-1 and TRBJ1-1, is KAGVTQTPRYLIKTRGQQVTLSCSPISGHRSVSWYQQTPGQGLQFLFEYFSETQRNKGNFPGRFSGRQFSNSRSEMNVSTLELGDSALYLCASSLQGVNTEAFFGQGTRLTVV.

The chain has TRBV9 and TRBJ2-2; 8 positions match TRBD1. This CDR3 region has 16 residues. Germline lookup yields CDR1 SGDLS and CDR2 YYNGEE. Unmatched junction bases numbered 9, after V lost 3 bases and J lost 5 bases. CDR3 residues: CASSAGQGATTGELFF. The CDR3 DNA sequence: TGTGCCAGCAGCGCTGGGCAGGGGGCTACTACCGGGGAGCTGTTTTTT.

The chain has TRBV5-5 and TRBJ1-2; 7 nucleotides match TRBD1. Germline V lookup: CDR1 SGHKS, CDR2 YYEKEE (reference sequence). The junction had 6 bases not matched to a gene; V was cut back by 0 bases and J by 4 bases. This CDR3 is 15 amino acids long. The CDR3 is CASSLAWPGGYGYTF. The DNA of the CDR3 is TGTGCCAGCAGCTTGGCCTGGCCAGGGGGCTATGGCTACACCTTC.